The present T cell receptor (beta chain) was sequenced within a study of OX40 agonist ivuxolimab in advanced cancers. Generated by immunoSEQ multiplex PCR, the TCRdb table keeps only in-frame clones and is missing some. The sample includes 80,000 or so clones, 70% to 90% seen only once; the top ten take nearly 8%. This clone was detected only once. V shed 10 bases and J shed 7 bases, with 14 bases lying between them. The CDR3 has 12 residues. Germline CDR1 reads MRHNA; CDR2 reads SNTAGT. This TCR derives from an adult with an advanced solid tumor such as melanoma, head and neck, liver or kidney cancer. The sample in question was CD4+ or CD8+ T cells sorted from blood, obtained in a trial of the OX40 agonist ivuxolimab. The V call is TRBV6-4, the J call TRBJ1-5; D unclear. CDR3 residues: CATTLGGQPQHF. CDR3 bases: TGTGCCACGACCCTCGGAGGGCAGCCCCAGCATTTT.